This entry lists 12 T cell receptor beta chains sequenced from one sample in a study of radiotherapy plus CTLA-4 blockade in lung cancer. The repertoire was sequenced with immunoSEQ multiplex PCR; TCRdb's copy has only in-frame clones and lacks some. Seen here are approximately 53,000 clones, more than 75% observed once, and the top ten hold around a quarter. The sequenced sample was peripheral blood, obtained from a patient treated with radiotherapy plus ipilimumab. Receptor source: a human donor with non-small cell lung cancer whose response to radiotherapy plus ipilimumab could not be evaluated.

This chain uses TRBV4-3 with TRBJ2-3, with 7 nucleotides matching TRBD1. The CDR3 sequence is 14 residues long. J was trimmed by 4 bases and V by 0 bases; bases with no gene match: 1. Germline values: CDR1 LGHNA, CDR2 YSLEER. The CDR3 region has the DNA TGCGCCAGCAGCCAAGAGGGACAGTCAGATACGCAGTATTTT. It encodes CASSQEGQSDTQYF.

V and J are TRBV4-2 and TRBJ1-2, with 12 bases fitting TRBD1. V shed 1 base and J 2 bases; nucleotides not matched to a gene: 11. This CDR3 contains 19 residues. The germline gives CDR1 LGHNA, CDR2 YNFKEQ. CDR3 region: CASSQGAAGTGGENYGYTF. DNA of the CDR3: TGTGCCAGCAGCCAAGGGGCTGCCGGGACAGGGGGCGAAAACTATGGCTACACCTTC.

This rearrangement joins TRBV5-1 to TRBJ2-7, with TRBD1 matching over 7 bases. Trimming at V came to 5 bases and at J to 0 bases, leaving 8 bases not matched to a gene. Germline-derived CDR1 and CDR2 are SGHRS and YFSETQ. The CDR3 length is 15 residues. The CDR3: CASRWTGLDSYEQYF. Written as DNA, the CDR3 is TGCGCCAGCAGGTGGACAGGACTCGACTCCTACGAGCAGTACTTC. Full variable domain (rest looked up from reference TRBV5-1 and TRBJ2-7): KAGVTQTPRYLIKTRGQQVTLSCSPISGHRSVSWYQQTPGQGLQFLFEYFSETQRNKGNFPGRFSGRQFSNSRSEMNVSTLELGDSALYLCASRWTGLDSYEQYFGPGTRLTVT.

The V call is TRBV5-1, the J call TRBJ2-5, with D uncertain. Trimming left V 2 bases short and J 3 bases short, with 2 bases between. The germline gives CDR1 SGHRS, CDR2 YFSETQ. The CDR3 totals 11 residues. CDR3 nucleotides: TGCGCCAGCAGCTTTAAAGAGACCCAGTACTTC. Translated, it gives CASSFKETQYF. The full variable domain, completed using reference TRBV5-1 and TRBJ2-5, is KAGVTQTPRYLIKTRGQQVTLSCSPISGHRSVSWYQQTPGQGLQFLFEYFSETQRNKGNFPGRFSGRQFSNSRSEMNVSTLELGDSALYLCASSFKETQYFGPGTRLLVL.

This chain uses TRBV10-3 with TRBJ2-4; weak D call: TRBD2 (6 bases). The CDR3 spans 16 residues. Germline CDR1 and CDR2: ENHRY and SYGVKD. With 0 bases removed from V and 0 bases from J, the gap between germline ends came to 9 bases. This chain's CDR3 is CAISESGGLAKNIQYF. The CDR3 DNA reads as TGTGCCATCAGTGAGTCGGGGGGATTAGCCAAAAACATTCAGTACTTC.

The V and J genes are TRBV7-2 and TRBJ2-7, with 8 bases that match TRBD1. CDR1 and CDR2 from the germline V gene are SGHTA and FQGNSA. Germline trimming cut 1 base from V and 3 bases from J; bases unmatched to any gene: 8. The CDR3 spans 16 residues. CDR3: CASSLERTGGIYEQYF. CDR3 in DNA: TGTGCCAGCAGCTTAGAAAGAACAGGGGGGATCTACGAGCAGTACTTC.

The chain couples TRBV18 to TRBJ1-1, with 11 bases lining up with TRBD1. Trimming took 3 bases from V and 4 from J; bases not matched to a gene: 7. Germline values: CDR1 KGHSH, CDR2 LQKENI. This CDR3 is 16 amino acids long. The CDR3: CASSPGQGVGGTEAFF. The CDR3 DNA follows: TGTGCCAGCTCACCGGGACAGGGGGTGGGGGGCACTGAAGCTTTCTTT. Full variable domain (rest looked up from reference TRBV18 and TRBJ1-1): NAGVMQNPRHLVRRRGQEARLRCSPMKGHSHVYWYRQLPEEGLKFMVYLQKENIIDESGMPKERFSAEFPKEGPSILRIQQVVRGDSAAYFCASSPGQGVGGTEAFFGQGTRLTVV.

The chain carries TRBV27 and TRBJ2-7, with TRBD2 matching 8 bases. Germline CDR1 is MNHEY and CDR2 is SMNVEV (reference sequence). The V segment lost 4 bases and the J segment 5 bases; nucleotides outside the gene matches: 7. The CDR3 runs to 14 residues. The CDR3 protein is CASSYSGSSNEQYF. The CDR3 DNA is TGTGCCAGCAGTTACAGCGGGAGTTCCAACGAGCAGTACTTC.

V gene TRBV7-8 combines with J gene TRBJ2-7; TRBD2 might be the D (5 bases). The CDR3 totals 15 residues. Germline values: CDR1 SGHVS, CDR2 FQNEAQ. The ends were cut back, 3 bases at V and 2 bases at J, with 14 bases in the middle. The CDR3 region is CASSFRSFGTYEQYF. The CDR3 nucleotides read TGTGCCAGCAGCTTTCGGTCTTTCGGGACCTACGAGCAGTACTTC. Together with reference TRBV7-8 and TRBJ2-7, the CDR3 gives the full variable domain: GAGVSQSPRYKVAKRGQDVALRCDPISGHVSLFWYQQALGQGPEFLTYFQNEAQLDKSGLPSDRFFAERPEGSVSTLKIQRTQQEDSAVYLCASSFRSFGTYEQYFGPGTRLTVT.

The V and J genes are TRBV28 and TRBJ1-3, with D hard to call. The CDR3 has 15 residues. The germline CDR1 and CDR2 sequences are MDHEN and SYDVKM. The V end lost 4 bases, the J end lost 0 bases, and 10 bases lay between the germline ends. Here the CDR3 reads CASSSPGISGNTIYF. In DNA, the CDR3 is TGTGCCAGCAGTTCCCCCGGGATCTCTGGAAACACCATATATTTT.

The V and J genes are TRBV7-2 and TRBJ2-7, with D perhaps TRBD2 (6 bases). This CDR3 is 14 amino acids long. CDR1 is SGHTA, CDR2 FQGNSA, per germline. Between the trimmed V and J ends, which lost 2 bases and 1 base, there was a span of 9 bases. The CDR3 protein is CASSLQGTSYEQYF. CDR3 in DNA: TGTGCCAGCAGCTTACAAGGGACTTCCTACGAGCAGTACTTC.

A single count supports this clone. The chain carries TRBV27 and TRBJ2-7; D unclear. The CDR3 runs 13 residues. The V end was cut by 2 bases, the J end by 4 bases, with 9 bases between. From germline, CDR1 is MNHEY and CDR2 SMNVEV (reference sequence). CDR3 amino acids: CASSLAPGYEQYF. The CDR3 DNA reads TGTGCCAGCAGTTTAGCCCCCGGGTACGAGCAGTACTTC.